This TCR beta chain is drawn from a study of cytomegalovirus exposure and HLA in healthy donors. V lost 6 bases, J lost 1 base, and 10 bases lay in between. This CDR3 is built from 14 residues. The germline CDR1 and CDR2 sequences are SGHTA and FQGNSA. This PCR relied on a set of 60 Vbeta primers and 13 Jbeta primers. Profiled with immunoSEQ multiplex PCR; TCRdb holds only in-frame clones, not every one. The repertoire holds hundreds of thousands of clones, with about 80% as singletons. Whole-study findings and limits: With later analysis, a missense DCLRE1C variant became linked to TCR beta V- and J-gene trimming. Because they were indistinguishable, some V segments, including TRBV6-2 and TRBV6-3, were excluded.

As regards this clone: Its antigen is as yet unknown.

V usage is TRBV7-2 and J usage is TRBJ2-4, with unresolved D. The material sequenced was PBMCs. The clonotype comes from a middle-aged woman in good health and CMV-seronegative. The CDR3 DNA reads TGTGCCAGCAGTTTCCGGTCGGCCAAAAACATTCAGTACTTC. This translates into CASSFRSAKNIQYF.